The source of this T cell receptor (beta chain) is a study of low-dose radiotherapy and immunotherapy resistance in tumors. As for the study in general: Treatment consisted of nivolumab 240 mg every two weeks and ipilimumab 1 mg/kg every six weeks, given intravenously to patients.

The time point was: before trial treatment. Each donor was administered nivolumab, ipilimumab, aspirin, low-dose cyclophosphamide and low-dose radiotherapy. This clonotype was picked up many times. Relative to the germline gene, one junction end is altered; a read error may explain this. Both TCRalpha and TCRbeta chains were reverse transcribed with V-gene-specific primers. TCR amplification used about 20 PCR cycles, a constant-region primer and a V-primer adapter. mRNA, after isolation, was amplified by in vitro transcription. TCRdb passed the reads through MiXCR, listing each CDR3 protein once. The repertoire holds approximately 90,000 distinct CDR3 sequences, 18% seen once, with roughly 2.8% in the top ten. Sequenced material: PBMCs, taken before treatment. The TCR sequence derives from a male donor with prostate cancer.

DNA for the CDR3: TGTGCTAGCAGCTTAGCTAAGGGAAACACCATATATTTT. Encoded protein: CASSLAKGNTIYF. The chain joins TRBV7-7 to TRBJ1-3; no firm D call. CDR3 length: 13 residues. The V gene's germline CDR1 is SSHAT and CDR2 FNYEAQ (reference sequence).